This passage covers 23 T cell receptor beta chains from one sample sequenced in a study of blood T cells in healthy people across ages. It was with a sample-barcoded 5' primer and a J-beta primer mix that a second PCR of roughly 7 to 12 cycles was run. MiXCR, run by TCRdb on the 5' RACE reads, gives a single entry per CDR3 protein. The data show nearly 1 million distinct CDR3 sequences, about 51% seen once. The specimen was blood. The receptors originated from a woman in her sixties or seventies in good health.

The V call is TRBV12-3 or TRBV12-4, the J call TRBJ1-2; a weak D match, TRBD1 (5 bases). Trimming shortened V by 7 bases and J by 5 bases, and 17 bases separated the two germline ends. CDR3 length: 14 amino acids. CDR3 nucleotide sequence: TGTGCCAGCACCAAACGGGCAGGGAGTTATGGCTACACCTTC. It encodes CASTKRAGSYGYTF.

This sequence joins TRBV6-5 and TRBJ1-1; the D is unclear. V was trimmed by 2 bases and J by 11 bases, leaving 15 bases between them. This CDR3 is built from 13 residues. CDR1 and CDR2 (germline): MNHEY, SVGAGI. The CDR3 spells CASSYGLLGSAFF. The CDR3 region has the DNA TGTGCCAGCAGTTACGGTCTCTTAGGGTCGGCTTTCTTT.

The V and J genes are TRBV5-5 and TRBJ2-3; no clear D. The germline V and J ends were trimmed by 2 bases and 0 bases, with 7 bases remaining between them. Germline V gene data show CDR1 as SGHKS and CDR2 as YYEKEE (reference sequence). The CDR3 has 14 residues. The CDR3 reads CASSFEVSTDTQYF. The CDR3 DNA reads TGTGCCAGCAGCTTCGAAGTAAGCACAGATACGCAGTATTTT.

There are a few counts of this clonotype. The rearrangement uses TRBV7-2 and TRBJ1-2; TRBD1 matches at 9 bases. V trimming: 1 base; J trimming: 8 bases; junction bases outside the gene matches: 11. CDR3 length: 16 amino acids. CDR1 and CDR2 (germline): SGHTA, FQGNSA. CDR3 coding DNA: TGTGCCAGCAGCTTAGGGGGTGGGACAGGGATGGAAGGCTACACCTTC. Protein sequence: CASSLGGGTGMEGYTF.

This clonotype was recorded many times. This chain joins TRBV7-9 and TRBJ2-7, with D possibly matching TRBD1 (5 bases). There are 13 residues in the CDR3. Per germline, CDR1 SEHNR and CDR2 FQNEAQ (reference sequence). Deletions cut 7 bases from V and 1 base from J, with 11 bases between. The CDR3 region has the DNA TGTGCCAGCACCAGGGAAGGGTCCTACGAGCAGTACTTC. Translating gives CASTREGSYEQYF.

The rearrangement joins TRBV20-1 to TRBJ2-1; 10 nucleotides agree with TRBD2. This CDR3 is built from 15 residues. V was pared by 4 bases and J by 2 bases, with 5 bases of the junction left unmatched. Germline-derived CDR1 and CDR2 are DFQATT and SNEGSKA (reference sequence). In DNA form, the CDR3 reads TGCAGTGCTATTGGACTAGCGGACCCCTACAATGAGCAGTTCTTC. It translates to CSAIGLADPYNEQFF.

The chain links TRBV11-2 to TRBJ2-3; D is unresolved. Trimming took 4 bases from V and 4 from J, leaving 9 bases between them. Germline V gene sequence: CDR1 SGHAT, CDR2 FQNNGV. The CDR3 contains 13 residues. CDR3 DNA: TGTGCCAGCAGCTCATACGTCGCAGATACGCAGTATTTT. Translation gives CASSSYVADTQYF.

This clonotype was detected a few times. The rearrangement joins TRBV28 to TRBJ2-1; 9 nucleotides match TRBD2. Trimming removed 7 bases from V and 8 bases from J; junction bases left unmatched: 18. CDR3 length equals 17 residues. CDR1 is MDHEN, CDR2 SYDVKM, per germline. DNA for the CDR3: TGTGCCAGCAATACTCGTAGCGGGAGTTCCCTAGTGGATGAGCAGTTCTTC. It codes for CASNTRSGSSLVDEQFF.

On this clonotype itself: Possible read error: a much larger clone is one base away. V gene TRBV3-1 combines with J gene TRBJ1-2, with D possibly being TRBD1 (5 bases). The germline V gene has CDR1 LGHDT and CDR2 YNNKEL (reference sequence). V was pared by 0 bases and J by 8 bases, with 16 bases between. The CDR3 is 15 amino acids. CDR3 nucleotides: TGTGCCAGCAGCCAAGATGGGTTCAGGGAAGAGGGCTACACCTTC. Protein product: CASSQDGFREEGYTF. The entire variable domain, with the rest obtained from reference TRBV3-1 and TRBJ1-2, is as follows: DTAVSQTPKYLVTQMGNDKSIKCEQNLGHDTMYWYKQDSKKFLKIMFSYNNKELIINETVPNRFSPKSPDKAHLNLHINSLELGDSAVYFCASSQDGFREEGYTFGSGTRLTVV.

V gene TRBV29-1 combines with J gene TRBJ2-7; TRBD1 matches at 7 bases. The CDR3 covers 19 residues. Trimming took 8 bases from V and 0 from J; bases not matched to a gene: 25. Germline loops: CDR1 SQVTM, CDR2 ANQGSEA. CDR3 bases: TGCAGCCACAAACCTTGGAGATCCGAGGGGGCAGCTAACTCCTACGAGCAGTACTTC. Protein product: CSHKPWRSEGAANSYEQYF.

The J gene is TRBJ2-5, the V gene TRBV5-5; D is undetermined. The J call may be incorrect, as the DNA end agrees better with TRBJ2-7. The CDR3 runs to 15 residues. Germline V gives CDR1 SGHKS, CDR2 YYEKEE (reference sequence). CDR3 nucleotide sequence: TGTGCCAGCAGCTTGGGGCTTGGAATCGCCTACGAGCAGTACTTC. This sequence encodes CASSLGLGIAYEQYF.

This chain joins TRBV29-1 and TRBJ1-4; 8 bases fit TRBD1. The V segment lost 7 bases and the J segment 3 bases; nucleotides outside the gene matches: 1. Germline V gene sequence: CDR1 SQVTM, CDR2 ANQGSEA. The CDR3 spans 12 residues. This CDR3 is CSGGQANEKLFF. The CDR3 region has the DNA TGCAGCGGGGGACAGGCTAATGAAAAACTGTTTTTT.

This clonotype was found a few times. V gene TRBV2 combines with J gene TRBJ2-1, with 8 bases identical to TRBD1. Trimming removed 3 bases from V and 5 bases from J; junction bases left unmatched: 6. Per the germline V gene, CDR1 is SNHLY and CDR2 is FYNNEI. The CDR3 runs to 15 residues. CDR3 in amino acids: CASSDGQGEDNEQFF. The DNA of the CDR3 is TGTGCCAGCAGTGATGGACAGGGAGAAGACAATGAGCAGTTCTTC.

This chain uses TRBV6-5 with TRBJ2-1, with 7 nucleotides matching TRBD2. After removal of 0 bases from V and 5 bases from J, the junction contained 4 bases not matched to a gene. CDR1 MNHEY and CDR2 SVGAGI come from the germline V gene. The CDR3 spans 15 residues. This CDR3 is CASSYSASGHNEQFF. For the CDR3, the DNA is TGTGCCAGCAGTTACTCGGCTAGCGGCCACAATGAGCAGTTCTTC.

This chain connects TRBV7-2 to TRBJ2-5; a possible D gene is TRBD2 (6 bases). Trimming took off 3 bases at V and 4 bases at J, with 9 bases between the two ends. This CDR3 has 13 amino acids. Germline V gives CDR1 SGHTA, CDR2 FQGNSA. The CDR3 DNA follows: TGTGCCAGCAGCTTGGAGGGGACAGAGACCCAGTACTTC. Its translation is CASSLEGTETQYF.

The CDR3 region has the DNA TGTGCCTCCAGGACGGGAAGTAGCACAGATACGCAGTATTTT. Protein sequence: CASRTGSSTDTQYF. The chain carries TRBV10-3 and TRBJ2-3, with D perhaps TRBD2 (5 bases). Germline loops: CDR1 ENHRY, CDR2 SYGVKD. Trimming stripped 11 bases from V and 0 bases from J, with 15 bases between. The CDR3 consists of 14 residues.

The J gene is TRBJ1-3, the V gene TRBV7-2, with no clear D. The CDR3 extends over 15 amino acids. Germline V gives CDR1 SGHTA, CDR2 FQGNSA. The V and J ends lost 1 base and 0 bases respectively, with 7 bases between them. The CDR3: CASSLDPTSGNTIYF. The CDR3 nucleotides are TGTGCCAGCAGCTTAGACCCAACCTCTGGAAACACCATATATTTT. The complete variable domain, with remaining parts taken from reference TRBV7-2 and TRBJ1-3, reads GAGVSQSPSNKVTEKGKDVELRCDPISGHTALYWYRQSLGQGLEFLIYFQGNSAPDKSGLPSDRFSAERTGGSVSTLTIQRTQQEDSAVYLCASSLDPTSGNTIYFGEGSWLTVV.

This clonotype was counted only a few times. The genes are TRBV20-1 and TRBJ2-3, with D possibly being TRBD2 (5 bases). CDR3 size: 14 residues. Germline CDR1 and CDR2: DFQATT and SNEGSKA (reference sequence). The ends were cut back, 4 bases at V and 1 base at J, with 12 bases in the middle. CDR3 nucleotide sequence: TGCAGTGCTAAGAAGGAGGTTGGCACAGATACGCAGTATTTT. As protein: CSAKKEVGTDTQYF.

This clonotype has a handful of counts. The chain joins TRBV7-9 to TRBJ2-1, with 13 bases fitting TRBD2. CDR1 is SEHNR, CDR2 FQNEAQ, per germline (reference sequence). This CDR3 spans 14 amino acids. V dropped 5 bases and J dropped 14; count of bases not matched to a gene: 9. The CDR3 region has the DNA TGTGCCAGCAGCCCCGGGACTAGCGGGATAATGAAGTTCTTC. Its translation is CASSPGTSGIMKFF.

The chain has TRBV12-3 or TRBV12-4 and TRBJ2-5; TRBD2 matches 12 bases. The CDR3 covers 17 residues. Trimming removed 4 bases from V and 1 base from J; junction bases left unmatched: 7. CDR3 coding DNA: TGTGCCAGCAGTTACCGACTAGCGGGAGCCTTCCAAGAGACCCAGTACTTC. Translating gives CASSYRLAGAFQETQYF.

J is TRBJ2-3 and V is TRBV2; 8 bases fit TRBD1. Germline V gene sequence: CDR1 SNHLY, CDR2 FYNNEI. V was pared by 7 bases and J by 4 bases, with 7 bases of the junction left unmatched. This CDR3 has 14 residues. CDR3 amino acids: CASNDRGPADTQYF. As DNA, the CDR3 is TGTGCCAGCAATGACAGGGGACCGGCAGATACGCAGTATTTT.

The chain couples TRBV3-1 to TRBJ2-7; D is unclear. Germline loops: CDR1 LGHDT, CDR2 YNNKEL (reference sequence). This CDR3 contains 15 residues. Trimming left V 1 base short and J 5 bases short, with 15 bases between. CDR3 sequence: CASSQGLAAFNEQYF. The CDR3, as DNA: TGTGCCAGCAGCCAAGGTCTCGCGGCGTTCAACGAGCAGTACTTC.

V gene TRBV4-1 combines with J gene TRBJ2-4, with 8 bases identical to TRBD1. The CDR3 length is 17 residues. In germline, CDR1 is MGHRA, CDR2 YSYEKL. With 3 bases clipped from V and 1 base from J, the junction kept 8 bases outside the gene matches. The CDR3 protein is CASSQSYRGFAKNIQYF. The CDR3, as DNA: TGCGCCAGCAGCCAGTCTTACAGGGGGTTTGCCAAAAACATTCAGTACTTC.